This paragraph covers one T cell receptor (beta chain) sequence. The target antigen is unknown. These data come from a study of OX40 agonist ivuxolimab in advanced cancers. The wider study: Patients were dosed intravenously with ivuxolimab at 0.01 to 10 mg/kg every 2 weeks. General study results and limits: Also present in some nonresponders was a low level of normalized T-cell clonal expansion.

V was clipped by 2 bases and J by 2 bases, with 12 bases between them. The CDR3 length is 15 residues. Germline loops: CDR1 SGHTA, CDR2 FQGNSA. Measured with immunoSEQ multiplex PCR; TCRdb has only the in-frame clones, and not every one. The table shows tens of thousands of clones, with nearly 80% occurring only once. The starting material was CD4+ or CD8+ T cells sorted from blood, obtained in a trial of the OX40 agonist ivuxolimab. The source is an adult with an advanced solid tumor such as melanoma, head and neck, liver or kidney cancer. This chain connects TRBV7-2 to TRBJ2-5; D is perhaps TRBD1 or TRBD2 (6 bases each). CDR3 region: CASSLFGGRQETQYF. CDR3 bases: TGTGCCAGCAGCTTATTCGGGGGCAGGCAAGAGACCCAGTACTTC.